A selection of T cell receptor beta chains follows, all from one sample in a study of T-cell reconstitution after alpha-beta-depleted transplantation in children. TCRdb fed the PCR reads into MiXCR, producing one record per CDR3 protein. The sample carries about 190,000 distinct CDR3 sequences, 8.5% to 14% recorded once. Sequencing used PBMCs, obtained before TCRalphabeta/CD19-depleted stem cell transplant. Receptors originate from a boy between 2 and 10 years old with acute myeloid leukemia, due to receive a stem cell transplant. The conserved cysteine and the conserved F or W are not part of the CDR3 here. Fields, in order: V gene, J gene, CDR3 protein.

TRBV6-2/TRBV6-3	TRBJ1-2	ASSYTGQSGYT
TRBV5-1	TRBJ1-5	ASSLAGQGEPQH
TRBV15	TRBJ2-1	ATSRGPTGGAYNEQF
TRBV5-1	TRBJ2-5	ASSLGSGEVETQY
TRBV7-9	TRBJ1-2	ASSLATLSGYGYT
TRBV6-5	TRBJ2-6	ASSYSAVSSFGANVPT
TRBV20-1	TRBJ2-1	SASRYNEQF
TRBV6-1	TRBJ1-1	ASSDGSRAVNTEAF
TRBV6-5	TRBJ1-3	ASSYRDGGNTIY
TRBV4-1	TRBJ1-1	ASSQGWASRAEAF
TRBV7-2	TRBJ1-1	ASRYGGMNTEAF
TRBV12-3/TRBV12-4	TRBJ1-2	ASSLGYEVNYGYT